A selection of T cell receptor beta chains follows, all from one sample in a study of cytomegalovirus exposure and HLA in healthy donors. Generated by immunoSEQ multiplex PCR, the TCRdb table keeps only in-frame clones and is missing some. This table holds some 130,000 clones, approximately 80% found once. The source material was PBMCs. These receptors came from a female donor in good health and CMV-seropositive. Both conserved end residues are part of each CDR3. D genes are given only for firm matches. Clone size is stated in some rows and not others, as once, few, many or a class when expanded.

J,D,V,size,CDR3,DNA
TRBJ1-3,.,TRBV6-1,.,CASSPRGSSGNTIYF,TGTGCCAGCAGTCCCAGAGGCAGCTCTGGAAACACCATATATTTT
TRBJ2-7,TRBD2,TRBV27,.,CASSGGGFYEQYF,TGTGCCAGCTCGGGGGGGGGTTTCTACGAGCAGTACTTC
TRBJ2-7,TRBD2,TRBV4-1,.,CASSQDPTPSGTYEQYF,TGCGCCAGCAGCCAAGACCCCACCCCTAGCGGGACGTACGAGCAGTACTTC
TRBJ2-7,TRBD1,TRBV6-1,.,CASSETGGHEQYF,TGTGCCAGCAGTGAAACAGGGGGTCACGAGCAGTACTTC
TRBJ1-5,TRBD1,TRBV6-6,.,CASSDEQGPWPQHF,TGTGCCAGCAGTGACGAACAGGGGCCCTGGCCCCAGCATTTT
TRBJ2-6,.,TRBV10-1,.,CASSEGGSGANVLTF,TGCGCCAGCAGTGAGGGAGGCTCTGGGGCCAACGTCCTGACTTTC
TRBJ2-1,.,TRBV6-6,.,CASFPAGGNEQFF,TGTGCCAGCTTTCCGGCAGGGGGGAATGAGCAGTTCTTC
TRBJ2-1,.,TRBV7-2,once,CASSFRNEQFF,TGTGCCAGCAGCTTTCGCAATGAGCAGTTCTTC
TRBJ1-1,TRBD1,TRBV27,few,CASSFYPTGGTEAFF,TGTGCCAGCAGTTTTTACCCGACAGGGGGCACTGAAGCTTTCTTT
TRBJ2-3,.,TRBV7-9,.,CASSLSVRADTQYF,TGTGCCAGCAGCTTATCGGTCCGGGCAGATACGCAGTATTTT
TRBJ1-6,TRBD1,TRBV4-1,.,CASSQFPGGNSPLHF,TGCGCCAGCAGCCAATTTCCAGGGGGTAATTCACCCCTCCACTTT
TRBJ2-7,.,TRBV29-1,once,CSVDFRGYEQYF,TGCAGCGTTGATTTTAGGGGTTACGAGCAGTACTTC
TRBJ2-7,TRBD1,TRBV4-1,.,CASSQEWTGGYEQYF,TGCGCCAGCAGCCAAGAGTGGACAGGGGGCTACGAGCAGTACTTC
TRBJ2-5,.,TRBV11-2,.,CASSLKWVGETQYF,TGTGCCAGCAGCTTAAAATGGGTCGGGGAGACCCAGTACTTC
TRBJ1-1,TRBD1,TRBV5-4,once,CASSSDRAEAFF,TGTGCCAGCAGCTCGGACAGGGCTGAAGCTTTCTTT